The entry that follows covers one T cell receptor (beta chain) sequence. Its cognate antigen is unknown. The CDR3 consists of 14 residues. Trimming removed 10 bases at V and 2 bases at J, with 14 bases between. Tagging with unique molecular identifiers was a feature of the TCR beta cDNA libraries. TCRdb reprocessed the PCR reads with MiXCR, giving one entry per CDR3 protein. The sample has 700,000 to 900,000 distinct CDR3 sequences, roughly 50% seen once. This sample is drawn from a study of post-analysis software for immune sequencing data. Study results and caveats: Higher frequency in patients than in controls was seen for roughly five TRBV segments, with TRBV5-6, TRBV5-1 and TRBV20-1 among them.

The J gene is TRBJ2-2, the V gene TRBV12-3 or TRBV12-4, with D possibly matching TRBD2 (5 bases). Sequences were obtained from blood. This clonotype originated in a girl between 10 and 17 years old with multiple sclerosis. The chain's CDR3 is CATRLSGNTGELFF. CDR3 bases: TGTGCCACCAGACTGAGCGGTAACACCGGGGAGCTGTTTTTT.